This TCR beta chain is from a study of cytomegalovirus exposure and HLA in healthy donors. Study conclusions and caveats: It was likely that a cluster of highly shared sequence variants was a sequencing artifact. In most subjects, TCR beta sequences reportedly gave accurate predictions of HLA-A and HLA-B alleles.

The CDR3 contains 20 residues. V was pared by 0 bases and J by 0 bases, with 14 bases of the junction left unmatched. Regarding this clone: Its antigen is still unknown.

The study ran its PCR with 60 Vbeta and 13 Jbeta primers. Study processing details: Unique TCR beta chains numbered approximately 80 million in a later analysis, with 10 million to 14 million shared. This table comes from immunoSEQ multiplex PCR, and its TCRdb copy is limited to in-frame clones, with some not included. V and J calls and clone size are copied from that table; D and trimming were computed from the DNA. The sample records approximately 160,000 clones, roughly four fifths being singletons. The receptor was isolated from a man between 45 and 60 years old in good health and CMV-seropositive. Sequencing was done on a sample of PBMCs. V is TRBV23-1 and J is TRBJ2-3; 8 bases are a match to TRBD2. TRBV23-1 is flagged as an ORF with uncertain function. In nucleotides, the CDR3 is TGCGCCAGCAGTCAATCGAAATCTGGCGGGGGGATTTATAGCACAGATACGCAGTATTTT. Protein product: CASSQSKSGGGIYSTDTQYF.